This T cell receptor (beta chain) was observed in a study of cytomegalovirus exposure and HLA in healthy donors. The study, taken as a whole, reports: Through in vitro validation, a few CMV-associated chains were shown to be specific for CMV antigens. Reported results showed that the classifier diagnosed cytomegalovirus status with high specificity and sensitivity.

It was the approximately 120-subject validation cohort, separate from the roughly 700-subject first cohort, to which the donors belonged. Profiled with immunoSEQ multiplex PCR; TCRdb holds only in-frame clones, not every one. Of tens of thousands of clones listed, over 85% are singletons. Germline CDR1 reads MDHEN; CDR2 reads SYDVKM. CDR3 length: 15 amino acids. V lost 3 bases to trimming and J lost 8 bases; unmatched junction nucleotides: 10. As for this clone: What it binds is not known.

The rearrangement uses TRBV28 and TRBJ2-7; 10 bases match TRBD1. Source material: PBMCs. The clonotype was recovered from a woman in her late teens or twenties in good health and CMV-seronegative. CDR3 bases: TGTGCCAGCAGTTTGGAGGGGACAGGGGATGAAAAGCAGTACTTC. Its protein is CASSLEGTGDEKQYF.